The source of this T cell receptor beta chain is a study of T-cell reconstitution after alpha-beta-depleted transplantation in children. This clonotype was seen a handful of times. Its specificity is unknown. Germline V gene sequence: CDR1 LGHDT, CDR2 YNNKEL (reference sequence). The V segment lost 1 base and the J segment 4 bases; nucleotides outside the gene matches: 5. The CDR3 is made up of 16 amino acids. Preparing the TCRbeta library involved the use of unique molecular identifiers. Via MiXCR, TCRdb re-called the PCR reads, giving one row per CDR3 protein. The table lists 450,000 to 550,000 distinct CDR3 sequences, more than 9.5% of them singletons. The study's findings and limits: The origin of high day-60 TCRbeta diversity in some patients lay in surviving recipient T cells and thymic progenitors. Reportedly, roughly two months post-transplant, alpha-beta T cells arose from several hundred expanded graft clones. One year after transplant, T-cell counts and diversity came mostly from newly produced T cells.

V gene TRBV3-1 combines with J gene TRBJ2-2; 8 bases fit TRBD2. Sequencing was performed on PBMCs, mostly from graft donor cells, taken 180 days after TCRalphabeta/CD19-depleted stem cell transplant. The source of this sequence is a female patient aged 2-9 years who had a stem cell transplant for aplastic anemia, so the T cells may come from the graft donor. This chain's CDR3 is CASSQGGGGSTGELFF. Written as DNA, the CDR3 is TGTGCCAGCAGCCAAGGGGGCGGGGGGAGCACCGGGGAGCTGTTTTTT.